These 29 T cell receptor beta chains originate from one sample sequenced in a study of T cells after yellow fever vaccination. TCRdb re-called the 5' RACE reads with MiXCR, one entry per CDR3 protein. Here the sample spans more than 300,000 distinct CDR3 sequences, 6.8% being singletons. The sequences come from PBMCs, collected roughly seven weeks after the first yellow fever vaccination. These receptors were taken from a man between 18 and 35 years old who received the YFV17D yellow fever vaccine.

This clonotype was recorded a few times. The chain joins TRBV4-3 to TRBJ1-1, with 8 bases that match TRBD1. Germline V gives CDR1 LGHNA, CDR2 YSLEER. The CDR3 is made up of 15 amino acids. J gave up 6 bases and V 0 bases, and 6 bases lay outside the gene matches. The CDR3 loop is CASSQDGRGPSEAFF. The CDR3 bases are TGCGCCAGCAGCCAAGACGGCAGGGGGCCATCTGAAGCTTTCTTT.

Only a few counts were recorded for this clonotype. One end of the junction varies from germline; a read error may be responsible. The genes are TRBV7-9 and TRBJ2-7; no firm D call. There are 12 residues in the CDR3. Germline-derived CDR1 and CDR2 are SEHNR and FQNEAQ (reference sequence). The CDR3 loop reads CASSRTGSPGCF. CDR3 nucleotide sequence: TGTGCCAGCAGCCGAACCGGGTCTCCAGGTTGCTTC.

This clonotype occurred a few times. The chain uses TRBV7-2 and TRBJ2-1; no reliable D call. This CDR3 comprises 14 residues. Germline values: CDR1 SGHTA, CDR2 FQGNSA. The V and J ends lost 1 base and 8 bases respectively, with 12 bases between them. CDR3 sequence (DNA): TGTGCCAGCAGCTTAGAGGCCTTCGGCTATGAGCAGTTCTTC. It encodes CASSLEAFGYEQFF.

This clonotype was found many times. The chain joins TRBV5-6 to TRBJ1-2; D is possibly TRBD1 (6 bases). V was pared by 3 bases and J by 3 bases, with 9 bases between. Germline assignment: CDR1 SGHDT and CDR2 YYEEEE. The CDR3 has 13 amino acids. DNA for the CDR3: TGTGCCAGCAGCTCAGGACAGTACTATGGCTACACCTTC. It translates to CASSSGQYYGYTF.

The chain recombines TRBV29-1 with TRBJ1-2, with a possible D match to TRBD1 (5 bases). The CDR3 loop spans 14 amino acids. Trimming left V 4 bases short and J 4 bases short, with 16 bases between. Germline CDR1 is SQVTM and CDR2 is ANQGSEA. The CDR3 loop is CSVGRDGDAYGYTF. The CDR3 bases are TGCAGCGTTGGGCGGGACGGTGACGCCTATGGCTACACCTTC.

The chain couples TRBV5-1 to TRBJ2-3, with D perhaps TRBD1 (6 bases). Germline V CDR1 and CDR2: SGHRS, YFSETQ. The CDR3 totals 15 residues. Deletions cut 4 bases from V and 6 bases from J, with 18 bases between. CDR3 sequence reads: CASSPVRLGADTQYF. The CDR3 DNA sequence: TGCGCCAGCAGCCCCGTCCGATTGGGGGCGGATACGCAGTATTTT.

This clonotype was observed many times. The genes are TRBV7-2 and TRBJ2-5, with TRBD1 identical over 10 bases. CDR3 size: 16 residues. Losses at the gene ends were 5 bases for V and 4 bases for J; bases not matched to a gene: 10. Germline-derived CDR1 and CDR2 are SGHTA and FQGNSA. The CDR3 sequence: CASSTAHGTGVETQYF. The CDR3 region has the DNA TGTGCCAGCAGCACCGCGCACGGGACAGGGGTAGAGACCCAGTACTTC.

This clonotype was observed a handful of times. J is TRBJ2-1 and V is TRBV7-9; D not resolved. Looked up from germline, CDR1 is SEHNR and CDR2 is FQNEAQ (reference sequence). The CDR3 runs 13 residues. V lost 4 bases and J 3 bases, leaving 7 bases between the germline ends. CDR3 residues: CASSSTFYNEQFF. The CDR3 DNA reads as TGTGCCAGCAGCTCGACATTCTACAATGAGCAGTTCTTC.

This chain joins TRBV10-3 and TRBJ2-6; no reliable D call. The CDR3 spans 15 residues. Trimming removed 3 bases from V and 0 bases from J, with 6 bases in between. Germline assignment: CDR1 ENHRY and CDR2 SYGVKD. CDR3 nucleotide sequence: TGTGCCATCAGTGAAACCCTCTCTGGGGCCAACGTCCTGACTTTC. Amino acids: CAISETLSGANVLTF.

The genes are TRBV5-1 and TRBJ1-6, with 9 bases fitting TRBD1. The CDR3 totals 15 residues. Per germline, CDR1 SGHRS and CDR2 YFSETQ. The V and J ends lost 2 bases and 10 bases, in that order; junction bases with no gene match: 7. CDR3 sequence reads: CASSFNRGQGSPLHF. The CDR3, as DNA: TGCGCCAGCAGCTTCAACAGGGGGCAAGGATCACCCCTCCACTTT.

This clonotype was seen a few times. The chain recombines TRBV7-2 with TRBJ2-3; TRBD2 matches at 7 bases. This CDR3 is built from 14 residues. The germline gives CDR1 SGHTA, CDR2 FQGNSA. V was pared by 5 bases and J by 6 bases, with 8 bases of the junction left unmatched. As DNA, the CDR3 is TGTGCCAGCAGCCCATTCGGGGGAGGGGATACGCAGTATTTT. Translating it yields CASSPFGGGDTQYF.

This clonotype occurred many times. V usage is TRBV6-5 and J usage is TRBJ1-3; 9 nucleotides align to TRBD1. The CDR3 is 19 amino acids. Per the germline V gene, CDR1 is MNHEY and CDR2 is SVGAGI. V was pared by 4 bases and J by 0 bases, with 13 bases of the junction left unmatched. The CDR3 bases are TGTGCCAGCAGTTCCCCGGGACAGGGATATCAGCGCTCTGGAAACACCATATATTTT. Amino acid sequence: CASSSPGQGYQRSGNTIYF.

This clonotype was recorded a few times. This chain uses TRBV5-1 with TRBJ2-1, with D hard to call. Trimming shortened V by 3 bases and J by 2 bases, and 12 bases separated the two germline ends. The CDR3 loop spans 15 amino acids. Germline V gives CDR1 SGHRS, CDR2 YFSETQ. CDR3 region: CASSSLGRTYNEQFF. For the CDR3, the DNA is TGCGCCAGCAGCTCCCTGGGCCGGACCTACAATGAGCAGTTCTTC.

This clonotype was detected only a few times. The J gene is TRBJ2-1, the V gene TRBV20-1, with 10 bases that match TRBD1. CDR3 length: 14 residues. The V and J ends lost 3 bases and 4 bases, in that order; junction bases with no gene match: 3. Germline V gene sequence: CDR1 DFQATT, CDR2 SNEGSKA (reference sequence). The CDR3 bases are TGCAGTGCTAGTGGGGACAGGGGTTACAATGAGCAGTTCTTC. It specifies CSASGDRGYNEQFF.

This clonotype was recorded a few times. V gene TRBV5-1 combines with J gene TRBJ1-3, with D uncertain. Trimming pared 3 bases from V and 4 bases from J, leaving 17 bases between. The CDR3 runs 16 residues. Germline assignment: CDR1 SGHRS and CDR2 YFSETQ. The CDR3: CASSSRGPQGGNTIYF. CDR3 DNA sequence: TGCGCCAGCAGCTCCAGAGGACCGCAAGGGGGAAACACCATATATTTT.

This clonotype has only a few counts. The J gene is TRBJ1-5, the V gene TRBV6-1; D is perhaps TRBD1 (6 bases). Germline V gene data show CDR1 as MNHNS and CDR2 as SASEGT. The CDR3 runs 14 residues. Trimming shortened V by 6 bases and J by 6 bases, and 15 bases separated the two germline ends. The chain's CDR3 is CASSPLRGGQPQHF. Written as DNA, the CDR3 is TGTGCCAGCAGCCCACTCCGAGGGGGTCAGCCCCAGCATTTT.

This clonotype appeared a few times. The rearrangement joins TRBV4-1 to TRBJ2-5, with D perhaps TRBD1 or TRBD2 (5 bases each). Trimming pared 6 bases from V and 3 bases from J, leaving 17 bases between. Germline V CDR1 and CDR2: MGHRA, YSYEKL. CDR3 size: 15 residues. In DNA, the CDR3 is TGCGCCAGCAGATGGGGAGCCGGGACGGAAGAGACCCAGTACTTC. This gives the protein CASRWGAGTEETQYF.

This clonotype has a handful of counts. The genes are TRBV20-1 and TRBJ1-5, with D uncertain. Germline V gene sequence: CDR1 DFQATT, CDR2 SNEGSKA (reference sequence). CDR3 size: 12 residues. V gave up 3 bases and J gave up 4 bases, with 7 bases separating them. The CDR3 here is CSASDGNQPQHF. CDR3 bases: TGCAGTGCTAGCGACGGGAATCAGCCCCAGCATTTT.

This rearrangement joins TRBV7-9 to TRBJ2-5; TRBD2 aligns across 10 bases. The CDR3 sequence is 17 residues long. Germline V CDR1 and CDR2: SEHNR, FQNEAQ (reference sequence). After removal of 1 base from V and 1 base from J, the junction contained 6 bases not matched to a gene. The CDR3 DNA follows: TGTGCCAGCAGCTTAGGTCTAGCGGGGGTATTCCAAGAGACCCAGTACTTC. Amino acid sequence: CASSLGLAGVFQETQYF. The full variable domain, rest sourced from reference TRBV7-9 and TRBJ2-5, is DTGVSQNPRHKITKRGQNVTFRCDPISEHNRLYWYRQTLGQGPEFLTYFQNEAQLEKSRLLSDRFSAERPKGSFSTLEIQRTEQGDSAMYLCASSLGLAGVFQETQYFGPGTRLLVL.

This clonotype showed up many times. The J gene is TRBJ2-5, the V gene TRBV29-1; D is ambiguous. CDR1 and CDR2 from the germline V gene are SQVTM and ANQGSEA. The CDR3 is 13 amino acids. V dropped 6 bases and J dropped 1 base, with 12 bases sitting between them. The CDR3 spells CSVELGFQETQYF. In DNA, the CDR3 is TGCAGCGTCGAGTTGGGGTTCCAAGAGACCCAGTACTTC.

This clonotype turned up a few times. The chain links TRBV7-3 to TRBJ2-7; 8 bases fit TRBD1. This CDR3 has 17 residues. Looked up from germline, CDR1 is SGHTA and CDR2 is FQGTGA. Trimming took 3 bases from V and 7 from J; bases not matched to a gene: 17. CDR3 sequence reads: CASSFSFFPGQEKEQYV. The CDR3 bases are TGTGCCAGCAGCTTTAGCTTTTTTCCGGGACAGGAGAAAGAGCAGTACGTC.

This clonotype was detected many times. The chain is built from TRBV3-1 and TRBJ2-3; weak D call: TRBD1 (5 bases). V lost 1 base and J 6 bases, leaving 11 bases between the germline ends. CDR1 is LGHDT and CDR2 is YNNKEL in the germline V gene (reference sequence). This CDR3 has 14 residues. The CDR3 nucleotides read TGTGCCAGCAGCCAAGGAGCAGCAGGGGATACGCAGTATTTT. This translates into CASSQGAAGDTQYF.

This clonotype has a handful of counts. This chain connects TRBV20-1 to TRBJ2-7, with no clear D. V lost 4 bases and J lost 3, with 16 bases in between. The CDR3 has 14 residues. Germline CDR1 DFQATT, CDR2 SNEGSKA (reference sequence). The CDR3 region has the DNA TGCAGTGCTACAGAGCCCAAGGCGAACTACGAGCAGTACTTC. Its translation: CSATEPKANYEQYF.

This clonotype was seen only a few times. V usage is TRBV20-1 and J usage is TRBJ1-2; a weak D match, TRBD1 (6 bases). V was pared by 2 bases and J by 0 bases, with 19 bases between. The CDR3 contains 17 residues. The germline V gene has CDR1 DFQATT and CDR2 SNEGSKA (reference sequence). CDR3 loop: CSARHTQGASTNYGYTF. DNA of the CDR3: TGCAGTGCTAGACATACACAGGGTGCCTCCACTAACTATGGCTACACCTTC.

The rearrangement joins TRBV7-2 to TRBJ1-5, with D hard to call. This CDR3 region has 13 residues. CDR1 and CDR2 (germline): SGHTA, FQGNSA. V was clipped by 6 bases and J by 4 bases, with 10 bases between them. The CDR3 nucleotides are TGTGCCAGCAGATTATCTATGAATCAGCCCCAGCATTTT. Translated, it gives CASRLSMNQPQHF.

The gene calls are TRBV7-8 and TRBJ1-3; 7 bases match TRBD1. CDR1 SGHVS and CDR2 FQNEAQ come from the germline V gene. The junction had 5 bases not matched to a gene; V was cut back by 3 bases and J by 0 bases. This CDR3 comprises 16 residues. The chain's CDR3 is CASSFTGTVSGNTIYF. CDR3 sequence (DNA): TGTGCCAGCAGCTTTACCGGGACAGTCTCTGGAAACACCATATATTTT.

The chain employs TRBV4-1 and TRBJ2-1; the D is unclear. The CDR3 length is 15 residues. The V and J ends lost 4 bases and 5 bases respectively, with 15 bases between them. Germline V CDR1 and CDR2: MGHRA, YSYEKL. The CDR3 DNA reads as TGCGCCAGCAGCCGCTTTTTGCAGTCACACAATGAGCAGTTCTTC. It is translated as CASSRFLQSHNEQFF.

This clonotype came up many times. The V call is TRBV27, the J call TRBJ2-5; a weak D match, TRBD2 (6 bases). The V gene's germline CDR1 is MNHEY and CDR2 SMNVEV (reference sequence). Between the trimmed V and J ends, which lost 5 bases and 1 base, there was a span of 14 bases. The CDR3 is 15 amino acids. The CDR3, as DNA: TGTGCCAGCAGTCTAGCTCGGGGGAGCCAAGAGACCCAGTACTTC. Amino acid sequence: CASSLARGSQETQYF.

The sample holds a few counts of this clonotype. The gene calls are TRBV14 and TRBJ1-4; D unclear. Germline CDR1 is SGHDN and CDR2 is FVKESK. The CDR3 has 15 amino acids. The V end lost 0 bases, the J end lost 0 bases, and 5 bases lay between the germline ends. As DNA, the CDR3 is TGTGCCAGCAGCCAAGAAGCAGCAACTAATGAAAAACTGTTTTTT. It codes for CASSQEAATNEKLFF.